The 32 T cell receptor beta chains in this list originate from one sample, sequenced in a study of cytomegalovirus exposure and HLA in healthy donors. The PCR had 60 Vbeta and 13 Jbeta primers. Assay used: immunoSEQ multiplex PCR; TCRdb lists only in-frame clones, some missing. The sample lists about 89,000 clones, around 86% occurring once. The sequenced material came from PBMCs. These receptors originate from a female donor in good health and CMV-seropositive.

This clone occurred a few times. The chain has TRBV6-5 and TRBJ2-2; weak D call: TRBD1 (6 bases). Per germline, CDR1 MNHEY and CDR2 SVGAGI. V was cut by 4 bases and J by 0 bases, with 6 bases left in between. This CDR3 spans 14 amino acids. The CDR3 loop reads CASSWTANTGELFF. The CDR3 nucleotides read TGTGCCAGCAGTTGGACAGCGAACACCGGGGAGCTGTTTTTT.

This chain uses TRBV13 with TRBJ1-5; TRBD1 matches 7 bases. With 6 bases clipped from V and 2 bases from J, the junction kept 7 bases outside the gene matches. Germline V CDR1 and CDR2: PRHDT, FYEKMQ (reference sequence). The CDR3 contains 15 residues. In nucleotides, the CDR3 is TGTGCCAGCAGTAACAGGGGAGTGGGCAATCAGCCCCAGCATTTT. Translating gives CASSNRGVGNQPQHF.

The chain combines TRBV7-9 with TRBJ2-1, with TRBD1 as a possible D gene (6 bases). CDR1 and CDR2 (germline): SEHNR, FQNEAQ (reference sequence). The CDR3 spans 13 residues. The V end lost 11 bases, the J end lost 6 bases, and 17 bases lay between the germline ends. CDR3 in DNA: TGTGCCGGACTGGGGGCCGCTTCCAATGAGCAGTTCTTC. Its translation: CAGLGAASNEQFF.

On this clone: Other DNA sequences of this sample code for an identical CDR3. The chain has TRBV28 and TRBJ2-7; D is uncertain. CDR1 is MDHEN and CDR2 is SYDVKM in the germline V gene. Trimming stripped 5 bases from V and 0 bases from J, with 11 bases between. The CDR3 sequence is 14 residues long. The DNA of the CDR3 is TGTGCCAGCAGTCCGCCCGGAGCCTCCTACGAGCAGTACTTC. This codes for CASSPPGASYEQYF.

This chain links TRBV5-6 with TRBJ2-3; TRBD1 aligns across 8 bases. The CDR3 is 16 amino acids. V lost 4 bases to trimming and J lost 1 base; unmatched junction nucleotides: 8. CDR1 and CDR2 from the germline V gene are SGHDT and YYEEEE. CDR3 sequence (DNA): TGTGCCAGCAGCACCTCTCCGGGACAGGGCACAGATACGCAGTATTTT. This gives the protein CASSTSPGQGTDTQYF.

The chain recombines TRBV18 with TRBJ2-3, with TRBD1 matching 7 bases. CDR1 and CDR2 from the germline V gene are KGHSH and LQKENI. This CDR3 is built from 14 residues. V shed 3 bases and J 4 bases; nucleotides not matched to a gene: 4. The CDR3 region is CASSPNRGSDTQYF. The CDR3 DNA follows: TGTGCCAGCTCACCGAACAGGGGATCAGATACGCAGTATTTT.

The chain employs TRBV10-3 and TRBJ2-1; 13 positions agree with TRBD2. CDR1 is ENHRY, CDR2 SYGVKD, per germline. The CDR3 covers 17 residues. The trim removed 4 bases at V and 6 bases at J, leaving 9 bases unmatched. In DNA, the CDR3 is TGTGCCATCAGTGGGACTAGCGGGGGACCTACTCCCAATGAGCAGTTCTTC. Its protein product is CAISGTSGGPTPNEQFF.

Here the CDR3 DNA reads TGCGCCAGCAGCCCGACAGGGGTTAGCAATCAGCCCCAGCATTTT. It specifies CASSPTGVSNQPQHF. The rearrangement links TRBV5-1 to TRBJ1-5; 8 bases agree with TRBD1. The CDR3 length is 15 residues. With 4 bases clipped from V and 0 bases from J, the junction kept 3 bases outside the gene matches. CDR1 SGHRS and CDR2 YFSETQ come from the germline V gene. The full variable domain, its missing parts supplied by reference TRBV5-1 and TRBJ1-5, is KAGVTQTPRYLIKTRGQQVTLSCSPISGHRSVSWYQQTPGQGLQFLFEYFSETQRNKGNFPGRFSGRQFSNSRSEMNVSTLELGDSALYLCASSPTGVSNQPQHFGDGTRLSIL.

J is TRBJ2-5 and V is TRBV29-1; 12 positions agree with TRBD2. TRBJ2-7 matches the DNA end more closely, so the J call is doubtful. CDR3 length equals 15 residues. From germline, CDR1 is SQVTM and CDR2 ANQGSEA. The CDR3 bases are TGCAGCGTTGAAGGGACTAGCGGGGTCTCCTACGAGCAGTACTTC. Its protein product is CSVEGTSGVSYEQYF.

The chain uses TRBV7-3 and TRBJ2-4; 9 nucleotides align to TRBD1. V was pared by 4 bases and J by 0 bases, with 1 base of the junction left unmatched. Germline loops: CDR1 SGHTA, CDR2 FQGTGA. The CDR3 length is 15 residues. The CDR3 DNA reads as TGTGCCAGCAGCTCGACAGGGGGAGCCAAAAACATTCAGTACTTC. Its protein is CASSSTGGAKNIQYF.

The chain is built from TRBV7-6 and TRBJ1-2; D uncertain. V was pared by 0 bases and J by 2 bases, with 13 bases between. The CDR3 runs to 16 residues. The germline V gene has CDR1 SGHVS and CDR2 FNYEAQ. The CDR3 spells CASSLAGANPNYGYTF. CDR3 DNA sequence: TGTGCCAGCAGCTTAGCCGGAGCGAATCCCAACTATGGCTACACCTTC.

Written as DNA, the CDR3 is TGTGCCAGCAGTCGCCGGAGCGGGACCCAAGAGCAGTTCTTC. Encoded protein: CASSRRSGTQEQFF. The chain combines TRBV5-4 with TRBJ2-1; 7 positions agree with TRBD2. Germline CDR1 is SGHNT and CDR2 is YYREEE (reference sequence). The CDR3 has 14 amino acids. Trimming at V came to 5 bases and at J to 10 bases, leaving 12 bases not matched to a gene.

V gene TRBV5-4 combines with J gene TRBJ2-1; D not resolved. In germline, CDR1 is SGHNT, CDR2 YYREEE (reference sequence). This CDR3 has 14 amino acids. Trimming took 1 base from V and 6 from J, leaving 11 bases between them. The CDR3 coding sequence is TGTGCCAGCAGCTTGTGGGCTCGATCCAATGAGCAGTTCTTC. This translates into CASSLWARSNEQFF.

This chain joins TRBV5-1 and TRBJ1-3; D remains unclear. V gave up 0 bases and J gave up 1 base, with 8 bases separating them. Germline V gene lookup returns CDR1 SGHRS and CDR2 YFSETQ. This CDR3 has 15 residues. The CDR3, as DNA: TGCGCCAGCAGCTTGGCCCTCGGGTCTGGAAACACCATATATTTT. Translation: CASSLALGSGNTIYF.

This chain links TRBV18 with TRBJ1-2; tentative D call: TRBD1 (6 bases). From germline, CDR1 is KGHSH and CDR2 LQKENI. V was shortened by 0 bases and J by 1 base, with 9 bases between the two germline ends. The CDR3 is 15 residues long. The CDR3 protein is CASSPPGTFNYGYTF. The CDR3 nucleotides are TGTGCCAGCTCACCACCCGGGACATTTAACTATGGCTACACCTTC.

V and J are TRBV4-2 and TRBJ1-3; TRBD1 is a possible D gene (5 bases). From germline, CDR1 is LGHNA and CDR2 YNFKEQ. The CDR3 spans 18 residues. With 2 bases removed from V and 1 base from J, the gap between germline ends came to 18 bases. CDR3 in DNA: TGTGCCAGCAGCCAACCCGGAATACCCGGGACTTCTGGAAACACCATATATTTT. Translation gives CASSQPGIPGTSGNTIYF.

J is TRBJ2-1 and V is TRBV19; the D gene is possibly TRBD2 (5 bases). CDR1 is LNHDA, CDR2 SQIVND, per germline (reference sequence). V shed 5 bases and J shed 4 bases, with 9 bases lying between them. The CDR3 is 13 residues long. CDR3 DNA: TGTGCCAGTAGTTCCCGGACTTACAATGAGCAGTTCTTC. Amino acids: CASSSRTYNEQFF.

DNA for the CDR3: TGTGCCAGCAGCGGGACAGGGGGCAACGAGCAGTACTTC. The encoded protein is CASSGTGGNEQYF. This chain links TRBV2 with TRBJ2-7; TRBD1 aligns across 12 bases. Germline-derived CDR1 and CDR2 are SNHLY and FYNNEI. J gave up 5 bases and V 6 bases, and 2 bases lay outside the gene matches. The CDR3 totals 13 residues.

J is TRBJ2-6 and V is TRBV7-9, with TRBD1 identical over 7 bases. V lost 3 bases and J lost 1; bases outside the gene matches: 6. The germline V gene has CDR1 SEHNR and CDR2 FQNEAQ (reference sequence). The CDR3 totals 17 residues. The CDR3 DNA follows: TGTGCCAGCAGCTTTTTAGGGGGCACGTCTGGGGCCAACGTCCTGACTTTC. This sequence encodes CASSFLGGTSGANVLTF.

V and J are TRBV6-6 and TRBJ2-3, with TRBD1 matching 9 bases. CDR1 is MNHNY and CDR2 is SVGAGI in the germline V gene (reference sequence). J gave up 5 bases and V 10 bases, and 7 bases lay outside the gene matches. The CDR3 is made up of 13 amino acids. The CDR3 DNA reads TGTGCCACCGGAACAGGGGGCCTAGATACGCAGTATTTT. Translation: CATGTGGLDTQYF.

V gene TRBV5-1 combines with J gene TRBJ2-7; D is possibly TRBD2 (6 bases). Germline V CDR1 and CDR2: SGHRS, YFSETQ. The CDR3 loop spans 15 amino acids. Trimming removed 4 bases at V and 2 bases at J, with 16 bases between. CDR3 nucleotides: TGCGCCAGCAGCCCAGGGCTTAGCGGCACCTACGAGCAGTACTTC. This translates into CASSPGLSGTYEQYF.

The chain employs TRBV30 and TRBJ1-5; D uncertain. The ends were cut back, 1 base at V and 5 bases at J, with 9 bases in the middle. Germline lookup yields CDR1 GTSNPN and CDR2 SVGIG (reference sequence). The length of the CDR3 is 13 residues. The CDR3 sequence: CAWSGRNDQPQHF. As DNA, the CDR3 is TGTGCCTGGAGTGGGAGGAACGATCAGCCCCAGCATTTT.

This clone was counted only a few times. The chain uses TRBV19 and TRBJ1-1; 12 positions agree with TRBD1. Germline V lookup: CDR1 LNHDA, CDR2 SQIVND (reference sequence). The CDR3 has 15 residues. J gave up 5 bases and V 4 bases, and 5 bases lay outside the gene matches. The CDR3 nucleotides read TGTGCCAGTAGTACCCGGGACAGGGGGCCAACTGAAGCTTTCTTT. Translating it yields CASSTRDRGPTEAFF.

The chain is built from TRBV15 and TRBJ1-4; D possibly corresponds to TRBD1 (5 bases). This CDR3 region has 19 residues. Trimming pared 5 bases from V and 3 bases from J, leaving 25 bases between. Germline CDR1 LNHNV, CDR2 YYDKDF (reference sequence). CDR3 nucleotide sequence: TGTGCCACCAGCGGCCCTGGGGGTAGCGGGGAAATGGCTAATGAAAAACTGTTTTTT. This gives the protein CATSGPGGSGEMANEKLFF.

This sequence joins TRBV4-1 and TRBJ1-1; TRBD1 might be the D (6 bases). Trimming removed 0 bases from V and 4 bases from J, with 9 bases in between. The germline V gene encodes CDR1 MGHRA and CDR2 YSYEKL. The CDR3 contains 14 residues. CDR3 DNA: TGCGCCAGCAGCCAAGAGGGGGCGAGCACTGAAGCTTTCTTT. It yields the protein CASSQEGASTEAFF.

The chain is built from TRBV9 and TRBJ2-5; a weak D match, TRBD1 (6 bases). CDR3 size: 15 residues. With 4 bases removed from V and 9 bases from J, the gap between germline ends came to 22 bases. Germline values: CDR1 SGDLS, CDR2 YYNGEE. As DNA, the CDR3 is TGTGCCAGCAGCATCGGAGACAGGCCTCCAGGGGCCCAGTACTTC. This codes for CASSIGDRPPGAQYF.

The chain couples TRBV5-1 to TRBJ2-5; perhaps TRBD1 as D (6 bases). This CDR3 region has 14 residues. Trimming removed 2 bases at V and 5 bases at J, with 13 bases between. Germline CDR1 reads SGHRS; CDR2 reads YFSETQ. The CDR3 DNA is TGCGCCAGCAGCTTCACAGGGAGTATTGAGACCCAGTACTTC. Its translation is CASSFTGSIETQYF.

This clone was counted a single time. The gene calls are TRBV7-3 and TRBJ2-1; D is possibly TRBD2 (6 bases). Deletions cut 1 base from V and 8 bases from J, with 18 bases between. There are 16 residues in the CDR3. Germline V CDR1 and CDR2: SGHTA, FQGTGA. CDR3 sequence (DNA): TGTGCCAGCAGCTTAAATGGTGGAGCGGGTCCCGATGAGCAGTTCTTC. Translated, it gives CASSLNGGAGPDEQFF.

As DNA, the CDR3 is TGTGCCAGCAAACCACTAGCGGAGGCCTACAATGAGCAGTTCTTC. Amino acid sequence: CASKPLAEAYNEQFF. This rearrangement joins TRBV28 to TRBJ2-1; TRBD2 agrees at 8 bases. Trimming at V came to 7 bases and at J to 2 bases, leaving 7 bases not matched to a gene. CDR3 size: 15 residues. From germline, CDR1 is MDHEN and CDR2 SYDVKM.

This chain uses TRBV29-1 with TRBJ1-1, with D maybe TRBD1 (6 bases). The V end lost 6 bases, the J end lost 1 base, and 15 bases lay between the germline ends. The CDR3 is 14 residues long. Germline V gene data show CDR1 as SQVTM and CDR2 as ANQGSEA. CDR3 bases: TGCAGCGTGGACAGCCCACTAGGGAACACTGAAGCTTTCTTT. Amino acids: CSVDSPLGNTEAFF.

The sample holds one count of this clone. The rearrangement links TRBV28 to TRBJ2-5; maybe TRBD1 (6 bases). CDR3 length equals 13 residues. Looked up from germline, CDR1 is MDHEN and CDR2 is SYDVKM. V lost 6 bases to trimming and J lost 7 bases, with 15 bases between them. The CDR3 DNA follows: TGTGCCAGCAGGACTACAGGGTCAGGGACCCAGTACTTC. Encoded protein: CASRTTGSGTQYF.

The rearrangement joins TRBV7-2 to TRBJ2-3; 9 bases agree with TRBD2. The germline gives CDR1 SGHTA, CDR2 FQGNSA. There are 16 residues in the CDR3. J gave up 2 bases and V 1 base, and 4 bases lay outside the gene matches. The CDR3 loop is CASSLDSGGYTDTQYF. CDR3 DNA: TGTGCCAGCAGCTTAGATAGCGGGGGCTACACAGATACGCAGTATTTT.